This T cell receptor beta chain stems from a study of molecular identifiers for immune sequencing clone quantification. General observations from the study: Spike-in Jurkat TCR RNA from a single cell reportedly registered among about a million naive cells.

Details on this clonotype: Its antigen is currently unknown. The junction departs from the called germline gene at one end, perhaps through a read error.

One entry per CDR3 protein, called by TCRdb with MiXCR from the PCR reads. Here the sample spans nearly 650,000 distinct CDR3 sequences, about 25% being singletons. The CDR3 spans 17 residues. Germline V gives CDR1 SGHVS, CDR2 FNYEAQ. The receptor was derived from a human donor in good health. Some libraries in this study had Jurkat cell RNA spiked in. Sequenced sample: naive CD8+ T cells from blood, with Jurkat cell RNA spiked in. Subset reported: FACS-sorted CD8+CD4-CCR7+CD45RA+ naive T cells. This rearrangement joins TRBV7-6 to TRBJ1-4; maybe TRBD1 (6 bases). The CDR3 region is CASSLRQVQATNEKLIF. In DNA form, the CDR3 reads TGTGCCAGCAGCCTAAGACAGGTTCAGGCAACTAATGAAAAACTGATTTTT.